This TCR beta chain was sequenced in a study of CD8+ T cells in alopecia areata. There are 15 residues in the CDR3. J lost 7 bases, V lost 4 bases, and 9 bases had no gene match. CDR1 and CDR2 from the germline V gene are LGHNA and YNFKEQ. Extracted RNA was reverse transcribed, and the resulting cDNA served as sequencing template. The protocol was immunoSEQ multiplex PCR, while the TCRdb copy is restricted to in-frame clones and leaves out a portion. The profile shows 190,000 or so clones, 58% of them singletons. Stated treatment: oral pan-JAK inhibitor, 5-10 mg twice daily. There are a few counts of this clone.

This receptor was identified in a human donor with alopecia areata. Specimen: CD4+ T cells sorted from blood, collected at week 24, from a patient treated with tofacitinib. This chain uses TRBV4-2 with TRBJ1-4, with 7 bases that match TRBD1. CDR3 nucleotides: TGTGCCAGCAGCCGTCATGACAGGGAGGCTGAAAAACTGTTTTTT. This translates into CASSRHDREAEKLFF.